This T cell receptor (beta chain) was sequenced in a study of radiation and T cells in renal cell carcinoma (dated by TCRdb to the early 2020s). Background on the whole study: The samples were obtained from a clinical trial, where primary renal cell carcinomas were treated with 15 Gy stereotactic body radiation therapy and then removed by nephrectomy 4 weeks afterward. A total of around 53 samples underwent TCR beta sequencing, made up of 25 or so tumors and some 27 peripheral blood samples. Across all 50 or so samples, under 5,000,000 unique CDR3 nucleotide sequences, encoding 2,658,974 unique CDR3 amino acid sequences, were identified. On the study overall, not on this receptor specifically: The single-armed trial design could not address effects of radiation dose or scheduling on the TCR repertoire. Because no pretreatment tumor biopsies were available, whether clonotypes were present in the tumor at baseline could not be determined. In blood, the top tumor clonotypes increased from baseline to 2 weeks after radiation and then shrank by 4 weeks, which suggests a temporary expansion of tumor-resident clones. Blood repertoire dynamics were not followed beyond 4 weeks after treatment.

The immunoSEQ kit was used, according to the manufacturer's recommendations, to generate TCR beta libraries from genomic DNA. To prepare the libraries, a first multiplex PCR with proprietary primers was run, followed by a second PCR that added unique barcodes, and a bead cleanup was done after each round. Each sample batch included a kit-provided positive control reaction and a negative control reaction. The final libraries were assessed on an Agilent 4200 TapeStation D1000 ScreenTape, pooled by volume, and quantified by qPCR. Sequencing ran on an Illumina NextSeq500 with a MidOutput 150-cycle cartridge, using 156 Read1 and 15 Index1 cycles with kit custom primers. The pooled library was loaded at roughly 1 pM with an approximately 18% PhiX control spike-in. Concerning the study's data processing: The vendor-processed data were analyzed in R, and a clonotype was defined as all T cells that share the same CDR3 nucleotide sequence. For clone abundance analyses, frequencies were normalized to the 10,000 most abundant clones per sample. Before analysis, public T cell clones were removed, and these numbered fewer than six per sample on average. Tumor-enriched and baseline blood-enriched clonotypes were defined by at least a 32-fold difference in abundance between compartments. Clonotypes expanded or contracted between blood time points were identified with a beta-binomial differential abundance model. Tumor-blood repertoire similarity was measured with the Baroni-Urbani and Buser coefficient, and group comparisons used two-tailed Wilcoxon tests in R. The immuneACCESS repertoire file appears here via TCRdb, limited to in-frame rearrangements. These files lack a portion of the clones; in checked studies, under half of the deficit traces to unresolved V genes, and the cause of the others is not known. Clone size and V and J calls were adopted from that table, with D and trimming inferred from the DNA. In all, the sample holds roughly 28,000 clones, and over 75% of those were seen once. Clones ranked in the top ten supply 30% to 40% of the sample.

Notes on this clone: Its binding antigen is unknown. Base qualities are missing; no much larger clone stands one base away.

This specimen's time point label, interpreted: blood 2 weeks post-SBRT. Interpreted using the paper, the treatment or condition label stands for: 15 Gy SBRT to primary tumor, nephrectomy 4 weeks later. Serial peripheral blood from radiation-treated patients was sampled at baseline, 2 weeks and 4 weeks after SBRT to track tumor-enriched clonotypes. Every patient had renal cell carcinoma of clear cell pathology. The QIAamp DNA Blood Mini Kit (Qiagen) was used to prepare genomic DNA for TCR sequencing. Samples were included in the analyses only if all quality control checks were passed. This clonotype was sampled from a man aged 55 to 70 with renal cell carcinoma. Sequencing used blood, obtained from a patient whose treatment included radiotherapy and nephrectomy.

The CDR3 corresponds to CASSLETRDEQYF. The bases read TGTGCCAGCAGCTTAGAGACCCGAGACGAGCAGTACTTC. The sequence links TRBV7-8 to TRBJ2-7; confidence is insufficient to name the D gene. From its cysteine to its phenylalanine, the CDR3 spans 13 amino acids. Only the CDR3 part of the read is kept: 39 bases, read in frame from the first base. CDR1 and CDR2 are read off the germline V gene as SGHVS and FQNEAQ. V is clipped by 1 base and J by 5 bases, and the sequence between their germline boundaries is 9 bases long.